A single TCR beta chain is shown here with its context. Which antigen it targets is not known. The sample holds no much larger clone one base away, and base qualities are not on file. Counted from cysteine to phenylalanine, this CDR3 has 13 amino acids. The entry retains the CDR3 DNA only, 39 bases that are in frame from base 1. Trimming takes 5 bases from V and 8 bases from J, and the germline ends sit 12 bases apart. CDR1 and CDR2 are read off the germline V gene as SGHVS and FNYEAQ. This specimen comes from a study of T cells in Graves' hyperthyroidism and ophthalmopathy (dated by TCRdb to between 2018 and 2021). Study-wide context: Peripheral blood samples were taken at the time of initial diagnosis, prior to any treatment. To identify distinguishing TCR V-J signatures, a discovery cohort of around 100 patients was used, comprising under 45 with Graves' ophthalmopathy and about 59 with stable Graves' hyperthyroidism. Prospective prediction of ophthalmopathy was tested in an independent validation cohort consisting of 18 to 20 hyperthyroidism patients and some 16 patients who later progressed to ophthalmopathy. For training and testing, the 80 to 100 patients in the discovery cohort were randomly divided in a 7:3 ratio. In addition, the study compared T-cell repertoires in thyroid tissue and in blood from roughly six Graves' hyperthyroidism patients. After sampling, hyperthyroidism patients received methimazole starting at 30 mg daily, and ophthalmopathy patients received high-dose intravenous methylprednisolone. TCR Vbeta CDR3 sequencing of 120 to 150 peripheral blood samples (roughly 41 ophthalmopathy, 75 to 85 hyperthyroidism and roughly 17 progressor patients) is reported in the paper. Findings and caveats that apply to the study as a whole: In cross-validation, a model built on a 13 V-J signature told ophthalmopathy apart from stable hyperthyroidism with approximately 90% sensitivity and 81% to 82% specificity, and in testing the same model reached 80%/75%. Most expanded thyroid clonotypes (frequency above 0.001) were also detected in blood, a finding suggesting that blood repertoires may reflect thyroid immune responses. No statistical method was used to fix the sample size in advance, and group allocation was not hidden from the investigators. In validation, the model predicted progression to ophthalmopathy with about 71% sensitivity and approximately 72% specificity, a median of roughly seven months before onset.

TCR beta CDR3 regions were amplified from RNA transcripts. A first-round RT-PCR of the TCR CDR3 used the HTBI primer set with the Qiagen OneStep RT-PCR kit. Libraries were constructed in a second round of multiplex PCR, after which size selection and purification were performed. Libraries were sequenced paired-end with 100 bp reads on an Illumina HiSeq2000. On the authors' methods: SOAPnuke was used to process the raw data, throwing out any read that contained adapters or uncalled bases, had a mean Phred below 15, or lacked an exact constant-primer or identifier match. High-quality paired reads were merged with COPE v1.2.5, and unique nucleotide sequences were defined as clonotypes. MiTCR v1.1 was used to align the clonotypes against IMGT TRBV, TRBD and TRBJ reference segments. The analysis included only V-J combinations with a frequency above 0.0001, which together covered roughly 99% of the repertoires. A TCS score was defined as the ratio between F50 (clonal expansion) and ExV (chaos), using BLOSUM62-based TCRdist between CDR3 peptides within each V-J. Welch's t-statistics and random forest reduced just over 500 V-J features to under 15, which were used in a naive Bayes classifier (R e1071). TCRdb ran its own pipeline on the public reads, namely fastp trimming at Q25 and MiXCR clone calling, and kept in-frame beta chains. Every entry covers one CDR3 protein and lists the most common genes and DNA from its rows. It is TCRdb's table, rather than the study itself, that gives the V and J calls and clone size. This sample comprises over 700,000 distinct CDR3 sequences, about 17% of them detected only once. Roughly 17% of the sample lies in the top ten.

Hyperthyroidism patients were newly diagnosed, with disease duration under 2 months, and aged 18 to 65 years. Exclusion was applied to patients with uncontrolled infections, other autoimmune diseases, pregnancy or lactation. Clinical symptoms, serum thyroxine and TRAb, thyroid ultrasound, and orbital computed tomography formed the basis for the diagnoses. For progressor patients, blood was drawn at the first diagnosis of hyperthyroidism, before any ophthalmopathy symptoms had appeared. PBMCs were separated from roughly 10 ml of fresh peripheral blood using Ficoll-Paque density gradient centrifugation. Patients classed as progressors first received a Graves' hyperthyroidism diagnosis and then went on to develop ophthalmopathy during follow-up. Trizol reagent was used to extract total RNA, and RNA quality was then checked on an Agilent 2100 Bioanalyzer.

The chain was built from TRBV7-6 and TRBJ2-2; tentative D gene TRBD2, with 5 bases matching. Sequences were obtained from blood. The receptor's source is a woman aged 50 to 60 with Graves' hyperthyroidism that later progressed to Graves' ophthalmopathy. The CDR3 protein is CASSLLTGGELFF. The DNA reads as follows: TGTGCCAGCAGCCTACTGACGGGAGGGGAGCTGTTTTTT.